The 21 T cell receptor beta chains listed next were all sequenced from one sample in a study of breast tumors, draining lymph nodes, adjacent tissues (dated by TCRdb to 2016 to 2017). The library was produced with multiplex PCR. Sequenced using an Illumina HiSeq 2000. TCRdb itself trimmed the public reads at Q25 with fastp, ran MiXCR and retained productive beta chains. CDR3 protein duplicates are merged, each entry listing the most common genes and DNA. In all, the sample holds 150,000 to 200,000 distinct CDR3 sequences, and roughly 30% of those were seen once. The biggest ten clones account for about 4% of the sample. The axillary draining lymph nodes of breast cancer patients were the source of the lymph node samples. Sample: axillary lymph node tissue. The source is a female donor with breast cancer. Some clones in this sample may be carry-over from other donors' samples.

This clonotype was detected ten times or more. The chain is built from TRBV20-1 and TRBJ2-3; D unresolved. V lost 4 bases and J 2 bases, leaving 13 bases between the germline ends. Germline V gene data show CDR1 as DFQATT and CDR2 as SNEGSKA (reference sequence). The CDR3 is 14 amino acids. CDR3 residues: CSATNQLSTDTQYF. The CDR3 DNA sequence: TGCAGTGCTACTAATCAACTCTCCACAGATACGCAGTATTTT.

This clonotype was recorded a few times. One base away lies a much larger clone, so this may be a sequencing read error. The rearrangement joins TRBV12-3 or TRBV12-4 to TRBJ2-3; tentatively, D is TRBD2 (5 bases). V was clipped by 7 bases and J by 1 base, with 9 bases between them. The CDR3 sequence is 13 residues long. CDR3 DNA sequence: TGTGCCAGCACCGACGGGGGCACAGATACGCAGTATTTT. Protein: CASTDGGTDTQYF.

This clonotype has more than one count but fewer than ten. V and J are TRBV3-1 and TRBJ2-3, with 13 positions matching TRBD2. Trimming removed 4 bases from V and 1 base from J; junction bases left unmatched: 8. Germline V gene sequence: CDR1 LGHDT, CDR2 YNNKEL (reference sequence). The CDR3 has 18 residues. CDR3 sequence: CASSLTSGRTSGTDTQYF. The CDR3 DNA reads as TGTGCCAGCAGCCTGACTAGCGGGAGGACCAGTGGCACAGATACGCAGTATTTT.

This clonotype was recorded many times. The chain combines TRBV15 with TRBJ1-5; D might be TRBD1 (5 bases). The V end lost 3 bases, the J end lost 6 bases, and 15 bases lay between the germline ends. The V gene's germline CDR1 is LNHNV and CDR2 YYDKDF (reference sequence). This CDR3 region has 15 residues. CDR3 amino acids: CATSSYLGGGQPQHF. DNA of the CDR3: TGTGCCACCAGCAGCTACCTAGGTGGGGGTCAGCCCCAGCATTTT.

Details on this clonotype: This may be a read error: a much more frequent sequence differs by one nucleotide. The chain couples TRBV4-1 to TRBJ2-1; D unresolved. The CDR3 has 12 residues. Germline V lookup: CDR1 MGHRA, CDR2 YSYEKL. Trimming stripped 7 bases from V and 2 bases from J, with 6 bases between. The CDR3 DNA sequence: TGCGCCAGCAACCAGACCTACAATGAGCAGTTCTTC. Protein sequence: CASNQTYNEQFF.

This clonotype was counted many times. The chain employs TRBV12-3 or TRBV12-4 and TRBJ1-2; unclear D gene. The length of the CDR3 is 11 residues. V was trimmed by 4 bases and J by 8 bases, leaving 8 bases between them. CDR3: CASSSGLGYTF. Written as DNA, the CDR3 is TGTGCCAGCAGTTCCGGACTGGGCTACACCTTC.

This clonotype was observed at least ten times. This rearrangement joins TRBV10-1 to TRBJ2-3; D may be TRBD1 (6 bases). Looked up from germline, CDR1 is WNHNN and CDR2 is SYGVQD (reference sequence). The CDR3 covers 17 residues. Trimming cost V 6 bases and J 2 bases, with 21 bases left between them. CDR3 nucleotide sequence: TGCGCCAGCAGCGACCCCACAGATGGACAGAACACAGATACGCAGTATTTT. Its translation: CASSDPTDGQNTDTQYF.

This clonotype was counted at least ten times. This sequence joins TRBV5-1 and TRBJ2-6; D is perhaps TRBD1 (6 bases). Trimming pared 0 bases from V and 0 bases from J, leaving 22 bases between. The length of the CDR3 is 21 residues. Germline CDR1 reads SGHRS; CDR2 reads YFSETQ. The CDR3 nucleotides are TGCGCCAGCAGCTTGGATCGTGGAGACAGGATCATAAGCTCTGGGGCCAACGTCCTGACTTTC. As protein: CASSLDRGDRIISSGANVLTF.

The rearrangement links TRBV20-1 to TRBJ2-3; possibly TRBD1 for D (6 bases). This CDR3 has 13 amino acids. CDR1 is DFQATT, CDR2 SNEGSKA, per germline (reference sequence). V was shortened by 5 bases and J by 4 bases, with 13 bases between the two germline ends. For the CDR3, the DNA is TGCAGTGCTTCTAAACAGGGTGCAGATACGCAGTATTTT. Translation gives CSASKQGADTQYF.

A few counts support this clonotype. DNA of the CDR3: TGTGCCAGCACCGCGCGCGGGCAGGGGCGGCACGAGCAGTACTTC. Residues: CASTARGQGRHEQYF. The chain is built from TRBV13 and TRBJ2-7; D is perhaps TRBD1 (6 bases). V lost 7 bases to trimming and J lost 5 bases, with 21 bases between them. This CDR3 contains 15 residues. Germline V gene data show CDR1 as PRHDT and CDR2 as FYEKMQ (reference sequence).

The J gene is TRBJ1-5, the V gene TRBV7-2; no clear D. The germline V gene has CDR1 SGHTA and CDR2 FQGNSA. This CDR3 spans 19 amino acids. With 2 bases removed from V and 3 bases from J, the gap between germline ends came to 23 bases. This CDR3 is CASSLPPPGRYGYNQPQHF. The CDR3 nucleotides are TGTGCCAGCAGCTTACCACCCCCAGGTCGTTATGGCTACAATCAGCCCCAGCATTTT.

Details on this clonotype: Possible read error: a much larger clone is one base away. The gene calls are TRBV5-6 and TRBJ1-2; D ambiguous. CDR1 is SGHDT and CDR2 is YYEEEE in the germline V gene. Trimming cost V 3 bases and J 2 bases, with 14 bases left between them. The length of the CDR3 is 15 residues. This CDR3 is CASSSGLQQNYGYTF. Written as DNA, the CDR3 is TGTGCCAGCAGCTCAGGATTACAGCAGAACTATGGCTACACCTTC.

This clonotype was recorded at least ten times. CDR3 sequence: CASSRDGSHSYEQYF. The CDR3, as DNA: TGTGCCAGTTCACGCGACGGATCGCACTCCTACGAGCAGTACTTC. This chain links TRBV19 with TRBJ2-7; no firm D call. The V and J ends lost 8 bases and 0 bases respectively, with 17 bases between them. Germline V gives CDR1 LNHDA, CDR2 SQIVND (reference sequence). The CDR3 has 15 amino acids.

This clonotype was seen ten or more times. This chain uses TRBV12-3 or TRBV12-4 with TRBJ1-5, with 11 bases identical to TRBD1. J was trimmed by 6 bases and V by 4 bases; bases with no gene match: 8. The CDR3 has 16 amino acids. CDR3: CASSSKPGQGVQPQHF. CDR3 DNA sequence: TGTGCCAGCAGTTCCAAACCGGGACAGGGGGTTCAGCCCCAGCATTTT.

A note on this clonotype: A read error is likely, as this CDR3 ends without the conserved phenylalanine or tryptophan. The DNA is left out, because the CDR3 cannot be placed on it with certainty; the CDR3 is given as TCRdb lists it. The rearrangement uses TRBV7-3 and TRBJ2-2. The V gene's germline CDR1 is SGHTA and CDR2 FQGTGA. The CDR3 length equals 13 residues, ends included. CDR3 amino acids: CASSQTNTGELRI.

This clonotype was seen many times. The chain has TRBV12-3 or TRBV12-4 and TRBJ1-2, with D unresolved. CDR3 size: 15 residues. V lost 1 base and J 1 base, leaving 10 bases between the germline ends. CDR3 bases: TGTGCCAGCAGTTTAGGGCCGGGAAATAACTATGGCTACACCTTC. Translation: CASSLGPGNNYGYTF.

This sequence joins TRBV3-1 and TRBJ2-1; 8 bases align to TRBD2. The CDR3 contains 17 residues. The V gene's germline CDR1 is LGHDT and CDR2 YNNKEL (reference sequence). The V and J ends lost 4 bases and 1 base, in that order; junction bases with no gene match: 9. The chain's CDR3 is CASSRRSGGVSYNEQFF. DNA of the CDR3: TGTGCCAGCAGCCGCCGTTCCGGGGGGGTGTCCTACAATGAGCAGTTCTTC.

This clonotype was recorded once. A single base separates this from a much larger clone, so it may be a read error. V usage is TRBV4-1 and J usage is TRBJ1-4; D not resolved. The CDR3 consists of 15 residues. Germline CDR1 reads MGHRA; CDR2 reads YSYEKL. Trimming took 0 bases from V and 0 from J, leaving 5 bases between them. The CDR3 loop is CASSQEASTNEKLFF. CDR3 in DNA: TGCGCCAGCAGCCAAGAGGCTTCAACTAATGAAAAACTGTTTTTT.

This clonotype was observed at least ten times. This rearrangement joins TRBV4-1 to TRBJ2-7; the D is unclear. This CDR3 spans 16 amino acids. V was clipped by 0 bases and J by 0 bases, with 12 bases between them. Germline-derived CDR1 and CDR2 are MGHRA and YSYEKL. This chain's CDR3 is CASSQDHPGSSYEQYF. The CDR3 DNA is TGCGCCAGCAGCCAAGATCACCCCGGCAGCTCCTACGAGCAGTACTTC.

This clonotype was recorded at least ten times. The gene calls are TRBV29-1 and TRBJ2-5, with D perhaps TRBD1 (6 bases). CDR3 length: 13 amino acids. V was trimmed by 4 bases and J by 5 bases, leaving 14 bases between them. From germline, CDR1 is SQVTM and CDR2 ANQGSEA. The CDR3 loop reads CSVASGVEETQYF. The CDR3 DNA follows: TGCAGCGTTGCTTCAGGGGTTGAGGAGACCCAGTACTTC.

Concerning this clonotype: With a much larger clone just one base away, this may be a read error. The chain uses TRBV5-5 and TRBJ2-5; 8 bases are shared with TRBD2. The CDR3 contains 15 residues. V gave up 3 bases and J gave up 5 bases; unmatched junction bases: 9. Germline values: CDR1 SGHKS, CDR2 YYEKEE (reference sequence). The CDR3 DNA follows: TGTGCCAGCAGCTCTGCTGGACTAGCAATGGAGACCCAGTACTTC. Protein: CASSSAGLAMETQYF.